This is a list of T cell receptor beta chains from one sample in a study of blood T cells in healthy people across ages. TCRdb passed the 5' RACE reads through MiXCR, listing each CDR3 protein once. There are around 1,000,000 distinct CDR3 sequences in the sample; 30% to 40% occur only once, and around 14% lies in the top ten. The sequencing input was blood. The origin of the receptors is a young man in good health. CDR3s include the opening cysteine and the closing phenylalanine or tryptophan. The D gene is left open where the match is weak. The size entry is marked missing in some rows and otherwise reads once, few, many or a size class.

>TRBV6-5|14|NA|TRBJ2-2|once
CASQYDFGTGELFF
TGTGCCAGTCAGTATGACTTCGGAACCGGGGAGCTGTTTTTT
>TRBV14|15|TRBD1|TRBJ2-1|few
CASSQVLGRGHEQFF
TGTGCCAGCAGCCAAGTCCTGGGCAGGGGGCATGAGCAGTTCTTC
>TRBV10-3|15|NA|TRBJ2-7|once
CATSVFPESNYEQYF
TGTGCCACCAGTGTGTTTCCGGAGAGCAACTACGAGCAGTACTTC
>TRBV12-3/TRBV12-4|14|NA|TRBJ2-2|few
CASSPQSVTGELFF
TGTGCCAGCAGTCCCCAAAGCGTCACCGGGGAGCTGTTTTTT
>TRBV29-1|14|TRBD1|TRBJ2-1|NA
CSAVHRGLYNEQFF
TGCAGCGCCGTACACAGGGGGTTATACAATGAGCAGTTCTTC
>TRBV7-2|15|NA|TRBJ2-3|once
CVSSLGRVGTDTQYF
TGTGTCAGCAGCTTAGGGCGAGTGGGCACAGATACGCAGTATTTT
>TRBV10-3|16|NA|TRBJ2-6|few
CAISESRGSGANVLTF
TGTGCCATCAGTGAGTCCCGGGGATCTGGGGCCAACGTCCTGACTTTC
>TRBV15|14|NA|TRBJ2-5|few
CATSRDKYQETQYF
TGTGCCACCAGCAGAGATAAGTACCAAGAGACCCAGTACTTC
>TRBV10-3|11|TRBD1|TRBJ1-4|few
CLDRVYEKLFF
TGCCTCGACAGGGTATACGAAAAACTGTTTTTT
>TRBV4-2|19|NA|TRBJ2-6|NA
CASSPEGPELLSGANVLTF
TGTGCCAGCAGCCCAGAGGGACCGGAACTACTTTCTGGGGCCAACGTCCTGACTTTC
>TRBV28|15|NA|TRBJ1-4|NA
CASSSQGRKGEKLFF
TGTGCCAGCAGTTCTCAGGGTCGTAAGGGTGAAAAACTGTTTTTT
>TRBV15|15|NA|TRBJ1-2|few
CATSRDGDSNYGYTF
TGTGCCACCAGCAGAGACGGGGATTCAAACTATGGCTACACCTTC
>TRBV4-2|14|NA|TRBJ2-7|many
CASSQAELSYEQYF
TGTGCCAGCAGCCAAGCGGAGCTTTCCTACGAGCAGTACTTC
>TRBV20-1|13|TRBD2|TRBJ2-5|NA
CSARAAGRGTQYF
TGCAGTGCTAGAGCAGCGGGGAGGGGGACCCAGTACTTC
>TRBV27|14|TRBD2|TRBJ2-4|NA
CASSRPGLVWEQYF
TGTGCCAGCAGTCGTCCGGGACTAGTTTGGGAGCAGTACTTC
>TRBV12-3/TRBV12-4|16|NA|TRBJ2-5|NA
CASSLGIGSGQETQYF
TGTGCCAGCAGTTTAGGGATTGGTAGCGGACAAGAGACCCAGTACTTC
>TRBV5-5|16|NA|TRBJ1-5|NA
CASSLEGEFGNQPQHF
TGTGCCAGCAGCTTGGAGGGGGAGTTTGGCAATCAGCCCCAGCATTTT
>TRBV29-1|13|NA|TRBJ1-2|NA
CSVRGPVDYGYTF
TGCAGCGTGCGGGGGCCGGTTGACTATGGCTACACCTTC
>TRBV12-3/TRBV12-4|13|TRBD1|TRBJ2-5|few
CASSFGQGNEQYF
TGTGCCAGCAGCTTCGGACAGGGGAATGAGCAGTACTTC
>TRBV20-1|15|NA|TRBJ2-1|NA
CSARDVLAADNEQFF
TGCAGTGCTAGAGATGTCCTAGCCGCAGACAATGAGCAGTTCTTC
>TRBV6-6|15|TRBD1|TRBJ2-7|few
CASSPSTGVGYEQYF
TGTGCCAGCAGTCCAAGCACAGGGGTGGGCTACGAGCAGTACTTC
>TRBV7-9|14|NA|TRBJ2-5|few
CASSLAEEWETQYF
TGTGCCAGCAGCTTAGCGGAAGAATGGGAGACCCAGTACTTC
>TRBV3-1|15|NA|TRBJ2-7|NA
CASSQIADDKNMQYF
TGTGCCAGCAGTCAAATAGCCGACGATAAAAACATGCAGTACTTC
>TRBV7-2|15|NA|TRBJ2-1|few
CASSPGTTPYNEQFF
TGTGCCAGCAGCCCCGGGACGACTCCCTACAATGAGCAGTTCTTC
>TRBV6-5|13|TRBD1|TRBJ1-5|few
CASSVNRGQPQHF
TGTGCCAGCAGTGTTAACAGGGGGCAGCCCCAGCATTTT
>TRBV30|13|NA|TRBJ2-5|NA
CAWSQGAQETQYF
TGTGCCTGGAGTCAGGGAGCACAAGAGACCCAGTACTTC
>TRBV5-1|15|TRBD1|TRBJ2-1|NA
CASSPDRVGVDEQFF
TGCGCCAGCAGCCCGGACAGGGTAGGGGTCGATGAGCAGTTCTTC
>TRBV27|14|TRBD1|TRBJ1-4|NA
CASRLGQGNEKLFF
TGTGCCAGCAGATTAGGACAGGGGAATGAAAAACTGTTTTTT
>TRBV3-1|21|TRBD2|TRBJ2-7|NA
CASSQTPTRSTSGTYTYEQYF
TGTGCCAGCAGCCAAACTCCCACCCGGTCTACTAGCGGGACCTATACCTACGAGCAGTACTTC
>TRBV7-2|15|NA|TRBJ2-5|many
CASRQNGQIEETQYF
TGTGCCAGCAGACAAAACGGACAGATTGAAGAGACCCAGTACTTC
>TRBV7-2|15|TRBD2|TRBJ2-7|few
CASSYSSTSGDEQYF
TGTGCCAGCAGCTATTCGTCGACTAGCGGGGACGAGCAGTACTTC
>TRBV28|16|TRBD1|TRBJ2-3|NA
CASSPPTGSSTDTQYF
TGTGCCAGCAGTCCCCCGACAGGGTCTAGCACAGATACGCAGTATTTT
>TRBV7-6|16|NA|TRBJ1-6|once
CASSLGGASYNSPLHF
TGTGCCAGCAGCTTAGGTGGAGCCTCCTATAATTCACCCCTCCACTTT
>TRBV5-6|13|NA|TRBJ1-2|many
CASSKDGNYGYTF
TGTGCCAGCAGCAAGGACGGTAACTATGGCTACACCTTC
>TRBV5-6|15|NA|TRBJ1-4|NA
CAGSPGDGTSEKLFF
TGTGCCGGCAGCCCGGGTGACGGGACGAGTGAAAAACTGTTTTTT
>TRBV7-2|16|NA|TRBJ1-2|NA
CASSLNAPVPNYGYTF
TGTGCCAGCAGCTTAAATGCGCCGGTACCTAACTATGGCTACACCTTC
>TRBV28|13|NA|TRBJ1-2|few
CASMSRGVYGYTF
TGTGCCAGCATGTCTAGGGGGGTCTATGGCTACACCTTC
>TRBV20-1|16|NA|TRBJ1-4|many
CSARDRETGRDEKLFF
TGCAGTGCTAGAGATCGAGAAACAGGCAGGGATGAAAAACTGTTTTTT